This T cell receptor beta chain was sequenced for a study of blood T cells in healthy people across ages. Findings and caveats of the study: Long-lived donors had more naive CD4+ cells and higher diversity than aged donors. Per-million-T-cell TCR beta diversity fell roughly linearly with age.

Germline loops: CDR1 DFQATT, CDR2 SNEGSKA (reference sequence). This CDR3 is built from 15 residues. Losses at the gene ends were 6 bases for V and 1 base for J; bases not matched to a gene: 11. Using a J-beta primer mix together with a sample-barcoded 5' primer, a second PCR was run for 7 to 11 cycles. Every cDNA molecule bore a tag from a template-switch adaptor containing 12 random nucleotides. TCRdb re-called the 5' RACE reads through MiXCR, storing one row per CDR3 protein. There are roughly 1.5 million distinct CDR3 sequences in the sample; 40% to 45% occur only once, and around 4% lies in the top ten. About this clonotype: What it binds is unknown.

This chain links TRBV20-1 with TRBJ2-7; 8 nucleotides line up with TRBD1. This clonotype was obtained from a woman between 18 and 29 years old in good health. Sequenced sample: blood. The CDR3 here is CSAQARDRFSYEQYF. For the CDR3, the DNA is TGCAGTGCCCAAGCCCGGGACAGGTTTTCCTACGAGCAGTACTTC.